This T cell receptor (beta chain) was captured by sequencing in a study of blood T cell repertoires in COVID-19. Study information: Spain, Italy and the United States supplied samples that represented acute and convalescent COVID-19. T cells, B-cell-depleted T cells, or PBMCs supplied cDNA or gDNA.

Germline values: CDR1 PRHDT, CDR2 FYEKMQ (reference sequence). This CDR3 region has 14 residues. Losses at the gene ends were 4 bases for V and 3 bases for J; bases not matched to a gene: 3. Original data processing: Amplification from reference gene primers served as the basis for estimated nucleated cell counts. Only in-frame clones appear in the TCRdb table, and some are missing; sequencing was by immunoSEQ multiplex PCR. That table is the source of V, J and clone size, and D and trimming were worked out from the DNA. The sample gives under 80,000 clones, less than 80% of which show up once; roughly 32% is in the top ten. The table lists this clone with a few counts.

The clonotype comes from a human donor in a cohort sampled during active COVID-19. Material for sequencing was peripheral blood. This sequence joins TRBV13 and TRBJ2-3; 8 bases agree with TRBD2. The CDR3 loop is CASSWSGGTDTQYF. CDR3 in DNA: TGTGCCAGCAGCTGGAGCGGGGGTACAGATACGCAGTATTTT.